Following are 17 T cell receptor beta chains from one sample sequenced in a study of identical twins. TCRdb passed the 5' RACE reads through MiXCR, listing each CDR3 protein once. The sample lists approximately 680,000 distinct CDR3 sequences, less than 9% occurring once. This sample also appeared in a second study, on yellow fever vaccine responses in identical twins.

Sequencing was carried out using PBMCs. These receptors were taken from a young woman in good health.

A few counts support this clonotype. V gene TRBV5-1 combines with J gene TRBJ2-3; D possibly corresponds to TRBD2 (6 bases). Looked up from germline, CDR1 is SGHRS and CDR2 is YFSETQ. Trimming took 3 bases from V and 6 from J, leaving 14 bases between them. CDR3 length equals 14 residues. CDR3 in amino acids: CASSSGGGADTQYF. Here the CDR3 DNA reads TGCGCCAGCAGCTCCGGCGGAGGGGCCGATACGCAGTATTTT.

The chain recombines TRBV10-3 with TRBJ1-2; D may be TRBD1 (6 bases). V was clipped by 2 bases and J by 6 bases, with 10 bases between them. Germline V CDR1 and CDR2: ENHRY, SYGVKD. CDR3 length: 13 residues. The chain's CDR3 is CAISERGLDGYTF. DNA of the CDR3: TGTGCCATCAGTGAGAGGGGGTTGGATGGCTACACCTTC.

This clonotype was seen repeatedly, ten times or more. The chain recombines TRBV12-3 or TRBV12-4 with TRBJ1-5; D gene ambiguous. The V end was cut by 5 bases, the J end by 5 bases, with 10 bases between. There are 13 residues in the CDR3. CDR3 residues: CASSKVQDQPQHF. CDR3 coding DNA: TGTGCCAGCAGTAAAGTTCAGGATCAGCCCCAGCATTTT.

The V and J genes are TRBV4-2 and TRBJ2-7; possibly TRBD2 for D (5 bases). This CDR3 has 13 amino acids. V shed 1 base and J shed 3 bases, with 7 bases lying between them. The germline gives CDR1 LGHNA, CDR2 YNFKEQ. CDR3 protein: CASSQGRDYEQYF. CDR3 sequence (DNA): TGTGCCAGCAGCCAAGGCCGGGACTACGAGCAGTACTTC.

The sample holds a few counts of this clonotype. V gene TRBV5-6 combines with J gene TRBJ1-5, with D uncertain. The CDR3 spans 12 residues. Germline CDR1 reads SGHDT; CDR2 reads YYEEEE. The germline V and J ends were trimmed by 1 base and 5 bases, with 4 bases remaining between them. For the CDR3, the DNA is TGTGCCAGCAGCTTGATGGATCAGCCCCAGCATTTT. It yields the protein CASSLMDQPQHF.

This clonotype was seen more than once but under ten times. The V gene is TRBV7-9, the J gene TRBJ2-3, with TRBD2 matching over 15 bases. Germline V gene sequence: CDR1 SEHNR, CDR2 FQNEAQ (reference sequence). V was clipped by 6 bases and J by 6 bases; unmatched bases: 1. The CDR3 loop spans 14 amino acids. The CDR3 sequence: CASSGTSGRDTQYF. The CDR3 nucleotides are TGTGCCAGCAGTGGGACTAGCGGGAGGGATACGCAGTATTTT. The whole variable domain, remainder taken from reference TRBV7-9 and TRBJ2-3, is DTGVSQNPRHKITKRGQNVTFRCDPISEHNRLYWYRQTLGQGPEFLTYFQNEAQLEKSRLLSDRFSAERPKGSFSTLEIQRTEQGDSAMYLCASSGTSGRDTQYFGPGTRLTVL.

For the CDR3, the DNA is TGCAGTGCTATGAGACAGGTAATGAACACTGAAGCTTTCTTT. Its protein product is CSAMRQVMNTEAFF. The J gene is TRBJ1-1, the V gene TRBV20-1, with a weak D call TRBD1 (6 bases). CDR3 length: 14 amino acids. The germline V gene has CDR1 DFQATT and CDR2 SNEGSKA (reference sequence). Trimming removed 4 bases at V and 0 bases at J, with 12 bases between.

This clonotype was seen ten or more times. The rearrangement uses TRBV3-1 and TRBJ2-3; 12 nucleotides agree with TRBD2. CDR1 is LGHDT, CDR2 YNNKEL, per germline (reference sequence). V lost 4 bases and J lost 1; bases outside the gene matches: 3. This CDR3 region has 16 residues. The CDR3 DNA sequence: TGTGCCAGCAGCCGACTAGCGGGAGACCGCACAGATACGCAGTATTTT. Encoded protein: CASSRLAGDRTDTQYF.

In this sample, this clonotype turned up a few times. The chain carries TRBV5-1 and TRBJ2-1, with 10 bases identical to TRBD2. This CDR3 contains 17 residues. CDR1 is SGHRS, CDR2 YFSETQ, per germline. The V segment lost 2 bases and the J segment 2 bases; nucleotides outside the gene matches: 7. The chain's CDR3 is CASSLHRTSGTYNEQFF. In DNA form, the CDR3 reads TGCGCCAGCAGCTTACACCGGACTAGCGGTACCTACAATGAGCAGTTCTTC.

The V and J genes are TRBV20-1 and TRBJ2-7; tentatively, D is TRBD1 (7 bases). V gave up 0 bases and J gave up 0 bases, with 12 bases separating them. Per the germline V gene, CDR1 is DFQATT and CDR2 is SNEGSKA (reference sequence). The CDR3 extends over 15 amino acids. The CDR3 spells CSARDRGTASYEQYF. The CDR3 DNA sequence: TGCAGTGCTAGAGATCGGGGGACAGCCTCCTACGAGCAGTACTTC.

This clonotype appeared a few times. The V gene is TRBV7-3, the J gene TRBJ2-1, with D unclear. With 4 bases removed from V and 9 bases from J, the gap between germline ends came to 25 bases. CDR3 length: 17 residues. Germline V CDR1 and CDR2: SGHTA, FQGTGA. In nucleotides, the CDR3 is TGTGCCAGCAGCTCGGCGTCTGGGGTGGTTGGTAGTGGTGAGCAGTTCTTC. Amino acid sequence: CASSSASGVVGSGEQFF.

V gene TRBV5-1 combines with J gene TRBJ2-3; 10 bases fit TRBD2. Germline V gene sequence: CDR1 SGHRS, CDR2 YFSETQ. The V gene end was trimmed by 1 base and the J gene end by 5 bases; junction bases not matched to a gene: 4. The length of the CDR3 is 15 residues. In DNA, the CDR3 is TGCGCCAGCAGCTTGAGCGGGGGGGCTGGAGATACGCAGTATTTT. Protein: CASSLSGGAGDTQYF.

This clonotype was seen more than once but under ten times. The rearrangement joins TRBV6-5 to TRBJ2-7; 7 bases fit TRBD1. CDR1 MNHEY and CDR2 SVGAGI come from the germline V gene. The CDR3 spans 14 residues. The trim removed 2 bases at V and 7 bases at J, leaving 8 bases unmatched. DNA of the CDR3: TGTGCCAGCAGTTACCCCAGACAGGGAAGTGAGCAGTACGTC. Translated, it gives CASSYPRQGSEQYV.

The CDR3 DNA follows: TGTGCCAGCAGTTTTTATCAAGACGGCAACTATGGCTACACCTTC. Translating it yields CASSFYQDGNYGYTF. The V gene is TRBV12-3 or TRBV12-4, the J gene TRBJ1-2; D unclear. The V gene lost 3 bases and the J gene lost 2 bases, with 13 bases spanning the gap. The CDR3 has 15 amino acids.

This rearrangement joins TRBV5-1 to TRBJ1-5; perhaps TRBD1 as D (5 bases). Trimming pared 4 bases from V and 4 bases from J, leaving 12 bases between. The germline CDR1 and CDR2 sequences are SGHRS and YFSETQ. The CDR3 runs to 14 residues. CDR3 sequence (DNA): TGCGCCAGCAGCCCCGGGGGGGAAAATCAGCCCCAGCATTTT. Translation: CASSPGGENQPQHF.

This clonotype showed up many times. The J gene is TRBJ1-1, the V gene TRBV10-3; D is perhaps TRBD1 (5 bases). This CDR3 comprises 13 residues. Trimming left V 7 bases short and J 6 bases short, with 15 bases between. The germline V gene encodes CDR1 ENHRY and CDR2 SYGVKD. The CDR3 DNA is TGTGCCATCACCCCATTCAGGGAAGCTGAAGCTTTCTTT. Its protein is CAITPFREAEAFF.

The J gene is TRBJ2-1, the V gene TRBV6-5; the match to TRBD2 covers 7 bases. This CDR3 is 11 amino acids long. With 6 bases clipped from V and 16 bases from J, the junction kept 9 bases outside the gene matches. The germline V gene has CDR1 MNHEY and CDR2 SVGAGI. The CDR3 DNA follows: TGTGCCAGCAGCAGCCTAGCGGAAATTTTCTTC. Its protein product is CASSSLAEIFF.